The 20 T cell receptor beta chains presented below share a single source sample, sequenced in a study of control samples from healthy donors and cancer patients. TCRdb's copy holds only in-frame clones and misses some; the assay was immunoSEQ multiplex PCR. The table records some 94,000 clones, 85% to 90% of them present only once. Material: PBMCs. The receptors stem from a woman in her forties or fifties with colorectal cancer.

This chain connects TRBV30 to TRBJ2-3; D remains unclear. V lost 8 bases, J lost 1 base, and 10 bases lay in between. Germline lookup yields CDR1 GTSNPN and CDR2 SVGIG (reference sequence). This CDR3 contains 12 residues. CDR3 coding DNA: TGTGCCAGGGCGCACGGCACAGATACGCAGTATTTT. It yields the protein CARAHGTDTQYF.

The chain couples TRBV11-3 to TRBJ1-5, with 8 bases fitting TRBD1. The trim removed 5 bases at V and 3 bases at J, leaving 12 bases unmatched. The CDR3 totals 17 residues. Germline-derived CDR1 and CDR2 are SGHNT and YENEEA. CDR3 sequence: CASSRAPGQGINQPQHF. CDR3 nucleotide sequence: TGTGCCAGCAGCAGAGCCCCCGGACAGGGCATCAATCAGCCCCAGCATTTT.

The rearrangement uses TRBV6-5 and TRBJ2-3, with TRBD1 identical over 8 bases. This CDR3 is 16 amino acids long. J lost 1 base, V lost 0 bases, and 3 bases had no gene match. The germline gives CDR1 MNHEY, CDR2 SVGAGI. As DNA, the CDR3 is TGTGCCAGCAGTTACTCGACAGGGGTGGGCACAGATACGCAGTATTTT. Encoded protein: CASSYSTGVGTDTQYF.

This clone has a single count. The chain carries TRBV5-1 and TRBJ1-2, with 9 positions matching TRBD1. The V segment lost 7 bases and the J segment 7 bases; nucleotides outside the gene matches: 11. Germline-derived CDR1 and CDR2 are SGHRS and YFSETQ. CDR3 size: 14 residues. CDR3 loop: CASDPGTGKGGYTF. The DNA for the CDR3 is TGCGCCAGCGATCCCGGGACAGGGAAGGGTGGCTACACCTTC. The variable domain in full, completed from reference TRBV5-1 and TRBJ1-2, reads KAGVTQTPRYLIKTRGQQVTLSCSPISGHRSVSWYQQTPGQGLQFLFEYFSETQRNKGNFPGRFSGRQFSNSRSEMNVSTLELGDSALYLCASDPGTGKGGYTFGSGTRLTVV.

This chain connects TRBV5-1 to TRBJ2-2; D is possibly TRBD1 or TRBD2 (5 bases each). Trimming took off 4 bases at V and 0 bases at J, with 13 bases between the two ends. Germline V gene sequence: CDR1 SGHRS, CDR2 YFSETQ. The length of the CDR3 is 16 residues. The DNA of the CDR3 is TGCGCCAGCAGCGGTAGGGACGGCGCGAACACCGGGGAGCTGTTTTTT. It yields the protein CASSGRDGANTGELFF.

The J gene is TRBJ1-1, the V gene TRBV6-1; 7 nucleotides align to TRBD1. The CDR3 is 15 amino acids. The germline V gene encodes CDR1 MNHNS and CDR2 SASEGT. The V gene end was trimmed by 2 bases and the J gene end by 5 bases; junction bases not matched to a gene: 8. The CDR3 region is CASSEHPTGETEAFF. DNA for the CDR3: TGTGCCAGCAGTGAACACCCTACAGGGGAAACTGAAGCTTTCTTT.

This chain links TRBV18 with TRBJ1-5; D not resolved. Germline V lookup: CDR1 KGHSH, CDR2 LQKENI. The V and J ends lost 2 bases and 0 bases respectively, with 5 bases between them. The CDR3 extends over 14 amino acids. In DNA, the CDR3 is TGTGCCAGCTCACCAGGAGATAGCAATCAGCCCCAGCATTTT. Protein sequence: CASSPGDSNQPQHF.

The rearrangement uses TRBV7-2 and TRBJ2-1; 7 bases line up with TRBD1. The CDR3 length is 15 residues. Germline V lookup: CDR1 SGHTA, CDR2 FQGNSA. The V and J ends lost 5 bases and 0 bases, in that order; junction bases with no gene match: 4. Here the CDR3 reads CASSLWDSSYNEQFF. The CDR3 coding sequence is TGTGCCAGCAGCCTGTGGGACAGCTCCTACAATGAGCAGTTCTTC.

This chain connects TRBV3-1 (or the pseudogene TRBV3-2) to TRBJ2-2; 13 bases are a match to TRBD2. The V gene's germline CDR1 is LGHDT and CDR2 YNNKEL (reference sequence). J was trimmed by 4 bases and V by 4 bases; bases with no gene match: 6. This CDR3 comprises 17 residues. The DNA for the CDR3 is TGTGCCAGCAGCCGCGGACTAGCGGGGGAGACCACCGGGGAGCTGTTTTTT. This sequence encodes CASSRGLAGETTGELFF.

CDR3 coding DNA: TGTGCCAGCAGCCAAAGTAACAGGGTGAATGAAAAACTGTTTTTT. As protein: CASSQSNRVNEKLFF. This sequence joins TRBV14 and TRBJ1-4, with D possibly TRBD1 on 6 matching bases. The V gene's germline CDR1 is SGHDN and CDR2 FVKESK. Trimming removed 2 bases at V and 5 bases at J, with 12 bases between. This CDR3 region has 15 residues.

This sequence joins TRBV7-9 and TRBJ1-5, with D perhaps TRBD1 (5 bases). V lost 3 bases and J 3 bases, leaving 9 bases between the germline ends. Looked up from germline, CDR1 is SEHNR and CDR2 is FQNEAQ (reference sequence). This CDR3 comprises 14 residues. Here the CDR3 reads CASSFGGVNQPQHF. The CDR3 nucleotides read TGTGCCAGCAGCTTCGGGGGAGTCAATCAGCCCCAGCATTTT.

The V call is TRBV6-4, the J call TRBJ1-4, with D possibly being TRBD1 (6 bases). From germline, CDR1 is MRHNA and CDR2 SNTAGT. Trimming took off 7 bases at V and 6 bases at J, with 18 bases between the two ends. The CDR3 is made up of 15 amino acids. This CDR3 reads CASTRKRGFDEKLFF. The CDR3 DNA reads as TGTGCCAGCACCCGCAAGAGGGGGTTCGATGAAAAACTGTTTTTT.

The rearrangement links TRBV9 to TRBJ1-6; D not resolved. The CDR3 spans 12 residues. CDR1 is SGDLS and CDR2 is YYNGEE in the germline V gene. V dropped 4 bases and J dropped 10 bases, with 9 bases sitting between them. This CDR3 reads CASSSSGSPLHF. The CDR3 DNA is TGTGCCAGCAGCTCCTCGGGGTCACCCCTCCACTTT.

The chain links TRBV5-1 to TRBJ2-3; no definite D call. With 1 base removed from V and 2 bases from J, the gap between germline ends came to 8 bases. Germline V gene data show CDR1 as SGHRS and CDR2 as YFSETQ. This CDR3 region has 14 residues. The CDR3 is CASSLRVSTDTQYF. CDR3 bases: TGCGCCAGCAGCTTGAGGGTCTCCACAGATACGCAGTATTTT. Using reference TRBV5-1 and TRBJ2-3 for the parts outside the CDR3, the full variable domain is KAGVTQTPRYLIKTRGQQVTLSCSPISGHRSVSWYQQTPGQGLQFLFEYFSETQRNKGNFPGRFSGRQFSNSRSEMNVSTLELGDSALYLCASSLRVSTDTQYFGPGTRLTVL.

This chain joins TRBV3-1 (or the pseudogene TRBV3-2) and TRBJ2-7, with 14 bases lining up with TRBD2. Unmatched junction bases numbered 1, after V lost 3 bases and J lost 3 bases. The CDR3 is made up of 15 amino acids. Germline V gene lookup returns CDR1 LGHDT and CDR2 YNNKEL (reference sequence). The CDR3 here is CASSQGLAGVYEQYV. CDR3 DNA: TGTGCCAGCAGCCAGGGACTAGCGGGGGTCTACGAGCAGTACGTC.

The chain couples TRBV28 to TRBJ2-7; 7 nucleotides match TRBD1. V dropped 2 bases and J dropped 6; count of bases not matched to a gene: 10. This CDR3 is 15 amino acids long. Germline V gene lookup returns CDR1 MDHEN and CDR2 SYDVKM. The CDR3 bases are TGTGCCAGCAGTTTAGAGGGGGCGCAGAGTTCCGAGCAGTACGTC. Translation: CASSLEGAQSSEQYV.

The chain has TRBV7-9 and TRBJ1-1, with 7 bases lining up with TRBD1. Trimming cost V 5 bases and J 5 bases; bases outside gene matches: 14. Germline CDR1 SEHNR, CDR2 FQNEAQ (reference sequence). This CDR3 comprises 16 residues. CDR3: CASSARGGGVGTEAFF. Written as DNA, the CDR3 is TGTGCCAGCAGCGCGCGGGGAGGGGGCGTAGGGACTGAAGCTTTCTTT.

The chain employs TRBV6-2 or TRBV6-3 and TRBJ1-6; D call uncertain. The CDR3 is made up of 19 amino acids. In germline, CDR1 is MNHEY, CDR2 SVGEGT. Trimming cost V 2 bases and J 7 bases, with 24 bases left between them. CDR3 residues: CASSYRRGGSTWTNSPLHF. The CDR3 DNA reads as TGTGCCAGCAGTTACAGACGGGGAGGATCCACATGGACCAATTCACCCCTCCACTTT.

The chain links TRBV6-6 to TRBJ1-6; 7 nucleotides align to TRBD1. The CDR3 is made up of 14 amino acids. V lost 5 bases and J lost 9; bases outside the gene matches: 7. Germline V gives CDR1 MNHNY, CDR2 SVGAGI (reference sequence). This CDR3 reads CASSPGQGVSPLHF. The DNA for the CDR3 is TGTGCCAGCAGTCCCGGGCAGGGGGTTTCACCCCTCCACTTT.

The chain is built from TRBV29-1 and TRBJ2-3; the D gene could be TRBD1 or TRBD2 (5 bases each). The length of the CDR3 is 12 residues. The V gene lost 7 bases and the J gene lost 3 bases, with 11 bases spanning the gap. Germline loops: CDR1 SQVTM, CDR2 ANQGSEA. DNA for the CDR3: TGCAGCGCCAGGGAGAGGACAGATACGCAGTATTTT. Translating it yields CSARERTDTQYF.